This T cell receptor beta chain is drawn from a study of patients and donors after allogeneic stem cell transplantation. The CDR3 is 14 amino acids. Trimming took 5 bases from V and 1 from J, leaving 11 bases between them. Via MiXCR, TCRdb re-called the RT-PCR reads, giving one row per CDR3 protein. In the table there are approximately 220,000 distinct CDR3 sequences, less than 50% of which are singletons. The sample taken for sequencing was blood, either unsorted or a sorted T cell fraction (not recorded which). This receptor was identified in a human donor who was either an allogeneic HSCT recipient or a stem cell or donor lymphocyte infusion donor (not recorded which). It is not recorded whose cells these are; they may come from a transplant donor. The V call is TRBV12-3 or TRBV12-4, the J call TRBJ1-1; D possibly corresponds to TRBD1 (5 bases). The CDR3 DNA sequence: TGTGCCAGCAGTCTAGGGACGGAGAACACTGAAGCTTTCTTT. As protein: CASSLGTENTEAFF.